This entry concerns a single TCR beta chain. This entry comes from a study of blood T cell repertoires in COVID-19. Study processing details: Reference gene primer amplification gave estimated nucleated cell counts. The repertoire was sequenced with immunoSEQ multiplex PCR; TCRdb's copy has only in-frame clones and lacks some. V and J calls and clone size are those listed in that table; D and trimming were worked out from the DNA. The sample comprises around 200,000 clones, roughly four fifths of which are singletons, and around 6.1% rests with the top ten. Trimming removed 6 bases from V and 4 bases from J; junction bases left unmatched: 4. This CDR3 is built from 13 residues. Germline V CDR1 and CDR2: MNHNY, SVGAGI (reference sequence).

Sequenced: peripheral blood. This receptor was identified in a middle-aged woman with acute or convalescent COVID-19. The genes are TRBV6-6 and TRBJ2-7, with 9 bases aligning to TRBD1. The CDR3: CASRPGQGYEQYF. The CDR3 DNA reads TGTGCCAGCAGACCGGGACAGGGTTACGAGCAGTACTTC.